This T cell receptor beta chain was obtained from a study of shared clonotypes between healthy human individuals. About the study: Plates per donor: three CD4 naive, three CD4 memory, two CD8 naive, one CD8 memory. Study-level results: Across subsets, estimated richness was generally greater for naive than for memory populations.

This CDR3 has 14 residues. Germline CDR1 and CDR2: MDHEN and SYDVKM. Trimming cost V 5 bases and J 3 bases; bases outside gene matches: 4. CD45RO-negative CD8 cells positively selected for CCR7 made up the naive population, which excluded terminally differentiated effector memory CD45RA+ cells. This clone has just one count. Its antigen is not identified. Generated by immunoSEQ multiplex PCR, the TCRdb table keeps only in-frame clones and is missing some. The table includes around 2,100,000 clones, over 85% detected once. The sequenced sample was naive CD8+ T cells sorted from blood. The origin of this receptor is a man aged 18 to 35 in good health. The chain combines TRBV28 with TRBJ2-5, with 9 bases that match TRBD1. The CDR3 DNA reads TGTGCCAGCAGTCGGACAGGGGCGGAAGAGACCCAGTACTTC. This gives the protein CASSRTGAEETQYF. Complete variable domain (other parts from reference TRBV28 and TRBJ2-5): DVKVTQSSRYLVKRTGEKVFLECVQDMDHENMFWYRQDPGLGLRLIYFSYDVKMKEKGDIPEGYSVSREKKERFSLILESASTNQTSMYLCASSRTGAEETQYFGPGTRLLVL.